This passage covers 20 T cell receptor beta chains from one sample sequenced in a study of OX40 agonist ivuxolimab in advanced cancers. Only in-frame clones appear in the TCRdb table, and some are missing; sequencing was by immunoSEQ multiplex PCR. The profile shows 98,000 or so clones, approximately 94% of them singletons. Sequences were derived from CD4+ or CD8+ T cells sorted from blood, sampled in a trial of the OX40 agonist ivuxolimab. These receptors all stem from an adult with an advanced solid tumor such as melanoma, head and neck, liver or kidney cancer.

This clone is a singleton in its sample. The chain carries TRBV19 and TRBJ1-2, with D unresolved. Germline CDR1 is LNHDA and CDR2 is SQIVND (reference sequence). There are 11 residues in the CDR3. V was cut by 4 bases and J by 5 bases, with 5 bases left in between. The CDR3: CASSTHYGYTF. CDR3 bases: TGTGCCAGTAGTACTCATTATGGCTACACCTTC.

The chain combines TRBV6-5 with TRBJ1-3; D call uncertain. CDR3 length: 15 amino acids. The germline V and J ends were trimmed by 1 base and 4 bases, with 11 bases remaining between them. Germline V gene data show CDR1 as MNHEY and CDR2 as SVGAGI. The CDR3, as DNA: TGTGCCAGCAGTTACTATCTGGGATCGGGAAACACCATATATTTT. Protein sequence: CASSYYLGSGNTIYF.

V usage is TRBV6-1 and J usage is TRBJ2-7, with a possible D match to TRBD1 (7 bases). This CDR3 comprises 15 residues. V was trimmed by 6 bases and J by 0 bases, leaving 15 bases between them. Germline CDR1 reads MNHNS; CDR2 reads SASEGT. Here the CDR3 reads CASSETGRGSYEQYF. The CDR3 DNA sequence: TGTGCCAGCAGCGAGACAGGGCGGGGCTCCTACGAGCAGTACTTC.

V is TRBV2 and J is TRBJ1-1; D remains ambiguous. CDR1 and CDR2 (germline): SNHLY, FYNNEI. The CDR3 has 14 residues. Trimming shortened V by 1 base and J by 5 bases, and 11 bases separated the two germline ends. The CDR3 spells CASSEVNGRTEAFF. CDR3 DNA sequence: TGTGCCAGCAGTGAAGTCAATGGGCGTACTGAAGCTTTCTTT.

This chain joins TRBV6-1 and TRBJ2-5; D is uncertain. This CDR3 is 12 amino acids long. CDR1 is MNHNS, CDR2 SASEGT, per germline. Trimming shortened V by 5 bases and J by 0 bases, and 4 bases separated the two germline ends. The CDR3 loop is CASSSDQETQYF. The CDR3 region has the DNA TGTGCCAGCAGTAGCGACCAAGAGACCCAGTACTTC.

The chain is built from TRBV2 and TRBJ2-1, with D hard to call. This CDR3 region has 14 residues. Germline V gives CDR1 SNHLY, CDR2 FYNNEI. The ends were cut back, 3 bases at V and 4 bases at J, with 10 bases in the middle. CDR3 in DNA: TGTGCCAGCAGTGATTGGCCGATGTACAATGAGCAGTTCTTC. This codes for CASSDWPMYNEQFF. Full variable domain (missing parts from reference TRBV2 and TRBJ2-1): EPEVTQTPSHQVTQMGQEVILRCVPISNHLYFYWYRQILGQKVEFLVSFYNNEISEKSEIFDDQFSVERPDGSNFTLKIRSTKLEDSAMYFCASSDWPMYNEQFFGPGTRLTVL.

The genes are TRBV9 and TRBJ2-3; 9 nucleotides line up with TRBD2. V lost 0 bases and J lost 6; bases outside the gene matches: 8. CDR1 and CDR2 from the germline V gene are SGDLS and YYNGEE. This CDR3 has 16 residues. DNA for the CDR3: TGTGCCAGCAGCGTAGGGGGCGGGGGGGCGTACGATACGCAGTATTTT. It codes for CASSVGGGGAYDTQYF.

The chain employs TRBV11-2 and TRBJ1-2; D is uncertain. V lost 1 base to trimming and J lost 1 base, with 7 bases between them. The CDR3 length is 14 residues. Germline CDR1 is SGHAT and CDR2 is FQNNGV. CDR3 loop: CASSLGPVNYGYTF. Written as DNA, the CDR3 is TGTGCCAGCAGCTTAGGTCCAGTTAACTATGGCTACACCTTC.

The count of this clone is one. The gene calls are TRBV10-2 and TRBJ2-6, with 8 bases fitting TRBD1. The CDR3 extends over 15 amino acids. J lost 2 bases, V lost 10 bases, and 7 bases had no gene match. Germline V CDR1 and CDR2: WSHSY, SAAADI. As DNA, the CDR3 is TGCGCCACCCAAATACAGGGGGCTGGGGCCAACGTCCTGACTTTC. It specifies CATQIQGAGANVLTF.

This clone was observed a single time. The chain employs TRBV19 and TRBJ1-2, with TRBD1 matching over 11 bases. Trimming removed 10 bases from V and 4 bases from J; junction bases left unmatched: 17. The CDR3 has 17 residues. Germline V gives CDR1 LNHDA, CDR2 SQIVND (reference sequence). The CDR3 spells CATQGTGQGGPLYGYTF. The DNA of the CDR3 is TGTGCCACTCAAGGCACGGGACAGGGGGGCCCCCTCTATGGCTACACCTTC.

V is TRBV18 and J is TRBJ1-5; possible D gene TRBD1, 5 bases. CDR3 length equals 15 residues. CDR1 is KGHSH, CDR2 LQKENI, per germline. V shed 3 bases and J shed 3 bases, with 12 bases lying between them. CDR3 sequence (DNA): TGTGCCAGCTCACCCAGGGAGGGCCCCAATCAGCCCCAGCATTTT. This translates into CASSPREGPNQPQHF.

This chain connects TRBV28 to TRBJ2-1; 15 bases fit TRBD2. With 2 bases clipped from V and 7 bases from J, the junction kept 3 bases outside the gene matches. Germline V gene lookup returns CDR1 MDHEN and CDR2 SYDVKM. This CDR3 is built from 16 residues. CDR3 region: CASSLGGTSGRNEQFF. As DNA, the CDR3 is TGTGCCAGCAGTTTAGGCGGGACTAGCGGGAGGAATGAGCAGTTCTTC.

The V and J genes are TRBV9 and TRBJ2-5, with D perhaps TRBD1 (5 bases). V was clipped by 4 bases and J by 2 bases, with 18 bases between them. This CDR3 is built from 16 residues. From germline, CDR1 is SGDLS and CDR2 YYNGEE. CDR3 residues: CASSPGPRGIQETQYF. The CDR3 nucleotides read TGTGCCAGCAGCCCAGGCCCTAGGGGTATACAAGAGACCCAGTACTTC. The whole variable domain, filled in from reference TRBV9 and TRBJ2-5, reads DSGVTQTPKHLITATGQRVTLRCSPRSGDLSVYWYQQSLDQGLQFLIQYYNGEERAKGNILERFSAQQFPDLHSELNLSSLELGDSALYFCASSPGPRGIQETQYFGPGTRLLVL.

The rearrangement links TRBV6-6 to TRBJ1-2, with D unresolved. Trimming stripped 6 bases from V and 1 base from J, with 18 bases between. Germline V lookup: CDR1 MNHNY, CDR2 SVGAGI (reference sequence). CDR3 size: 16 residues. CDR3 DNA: TGTGCCAGCAGCCACCCGGGAGGTCGGGGTAACTATGGCTACACCTTC. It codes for CASSHPGGRGNYGYTF.

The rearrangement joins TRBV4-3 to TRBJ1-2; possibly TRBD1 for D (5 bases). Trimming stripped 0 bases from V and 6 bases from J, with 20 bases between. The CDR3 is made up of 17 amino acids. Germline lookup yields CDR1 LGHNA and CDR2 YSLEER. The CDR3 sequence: CASSQDQVPAPGDGYTF. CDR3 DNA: TGCGCCAGCAGCCAAGATCAGGTGCCCGCCCCGGGGGATGGCTACACCTTC.

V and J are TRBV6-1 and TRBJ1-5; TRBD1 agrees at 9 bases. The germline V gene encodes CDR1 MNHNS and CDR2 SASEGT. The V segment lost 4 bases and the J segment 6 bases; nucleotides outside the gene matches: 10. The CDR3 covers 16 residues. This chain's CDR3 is CASSVYTGGSGQPQHF. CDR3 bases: TGTGCCAGCAGTGTCTACACAGGGGGCAGCGGTCAGCCCCAGCATTTT.

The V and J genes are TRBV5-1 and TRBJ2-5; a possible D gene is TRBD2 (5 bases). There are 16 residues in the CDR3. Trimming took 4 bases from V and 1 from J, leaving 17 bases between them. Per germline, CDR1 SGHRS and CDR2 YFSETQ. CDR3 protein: CASSPAGRTSQETQYF. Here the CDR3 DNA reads TGCGCCAGCAGCCCCGCAGGAAGGACTTCCCAAGAGACCCAGTACTTC. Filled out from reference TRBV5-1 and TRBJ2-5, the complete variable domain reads KAGVTQTPRYLIKTRGQQVTLSCSPISGHRSVSWYQQTPGQGLQFLFEYFSETQRNKGNFPGRFSGRQFSNSRSEMNVSTLELGDSALYLCASSPAGRTSQETQYFGPGTRLLVL.

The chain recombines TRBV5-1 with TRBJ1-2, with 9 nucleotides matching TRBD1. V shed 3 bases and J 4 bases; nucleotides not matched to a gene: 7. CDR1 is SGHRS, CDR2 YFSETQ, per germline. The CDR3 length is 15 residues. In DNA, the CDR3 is TGCGCCAGCAGCTGGACAGGGGAGGGAGGCTATGGCTACACCTTC. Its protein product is CASSWTGEGGYGYTF.

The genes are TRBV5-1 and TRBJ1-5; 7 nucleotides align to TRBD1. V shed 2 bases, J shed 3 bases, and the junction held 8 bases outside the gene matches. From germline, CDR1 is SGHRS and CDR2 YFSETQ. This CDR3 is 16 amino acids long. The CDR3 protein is CASSLTGAADNQPQHF. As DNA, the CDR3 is TGCGCCAGCAGCTTAACAGGGGCCGCGGACAATCAGCCCCAGCATTTT.

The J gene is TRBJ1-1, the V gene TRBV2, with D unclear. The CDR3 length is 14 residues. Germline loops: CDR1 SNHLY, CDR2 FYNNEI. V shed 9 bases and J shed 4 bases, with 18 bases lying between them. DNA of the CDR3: TGTGCCAGTTTCCCCGATTCCTTGGGCACTGAAGCTTTCTTT. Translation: CASFPDSLGTEAFF.